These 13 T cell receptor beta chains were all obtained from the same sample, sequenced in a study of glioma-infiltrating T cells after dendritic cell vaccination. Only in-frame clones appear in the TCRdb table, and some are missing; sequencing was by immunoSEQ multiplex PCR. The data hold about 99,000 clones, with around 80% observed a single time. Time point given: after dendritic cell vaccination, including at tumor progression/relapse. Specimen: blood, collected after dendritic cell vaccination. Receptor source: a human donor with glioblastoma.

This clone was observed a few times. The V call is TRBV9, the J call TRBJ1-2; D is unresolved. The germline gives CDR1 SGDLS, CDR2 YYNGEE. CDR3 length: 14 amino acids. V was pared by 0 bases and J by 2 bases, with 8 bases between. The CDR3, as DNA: TGTGCCAGCAGCGTAGGAGCAGGCAACTATGGCTACACCTTC. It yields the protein CASSVGAGNYGYTF. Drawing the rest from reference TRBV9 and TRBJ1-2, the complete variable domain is DSGVTQTPKHLITATGQRVTLRCSPRSGDLSVYWYQQSLDQGLQFLIQYYNGEERAKGNILERFSAQQFPDLHSELNLSSLELGDSALYFCASSVGAGNYGYTFGSGTRLTVV.

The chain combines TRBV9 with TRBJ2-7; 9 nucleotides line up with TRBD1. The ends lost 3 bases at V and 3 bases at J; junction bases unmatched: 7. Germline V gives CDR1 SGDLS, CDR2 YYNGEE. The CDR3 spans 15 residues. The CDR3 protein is CASSGEDRGDYEQYF. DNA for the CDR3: TGTGCCAGCAGCGGAGAGGACAGGGGTGACTACGAGCAGTACTTC. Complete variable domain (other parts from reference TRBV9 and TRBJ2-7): DSGVTQTPKHLITATGQRVTLRCSPRSGDLSVYWYQQSLDQGLQFLIQYYNGEERAKGNILERFSAQQFPDLHSELNLSSLELGDSALYFCASSGEDRGDYEQYFGPGTRLTVT.

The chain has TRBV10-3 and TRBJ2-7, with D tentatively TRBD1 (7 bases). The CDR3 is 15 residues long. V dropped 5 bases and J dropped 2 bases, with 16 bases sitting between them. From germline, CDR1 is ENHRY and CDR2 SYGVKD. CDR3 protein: CAISRGTDLAYEQYF. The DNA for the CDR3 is TGTGCCATCAGTCGGGGGACAGACTTAGCCTACGAGCAGTACTTC.

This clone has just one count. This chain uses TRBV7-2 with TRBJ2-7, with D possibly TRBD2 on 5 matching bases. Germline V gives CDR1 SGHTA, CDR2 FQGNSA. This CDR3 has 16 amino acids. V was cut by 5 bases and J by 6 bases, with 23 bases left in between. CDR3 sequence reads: CASSRPRTGNLLEQYF. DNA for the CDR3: TGTGCCAGCAGCCGACCGCGGACGGGGAACCTACTCGAGCAGTACTTC.

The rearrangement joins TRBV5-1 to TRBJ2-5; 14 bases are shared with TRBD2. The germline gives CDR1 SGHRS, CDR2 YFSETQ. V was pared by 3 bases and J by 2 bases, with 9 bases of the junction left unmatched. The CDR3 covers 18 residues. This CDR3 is CASSSGTSGGAGQETQYF. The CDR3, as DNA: TGCGCCAGCAGCTCCGGGACTAGCGGGGGCGCTGGGCAAGAGACCCAGTACTTC.

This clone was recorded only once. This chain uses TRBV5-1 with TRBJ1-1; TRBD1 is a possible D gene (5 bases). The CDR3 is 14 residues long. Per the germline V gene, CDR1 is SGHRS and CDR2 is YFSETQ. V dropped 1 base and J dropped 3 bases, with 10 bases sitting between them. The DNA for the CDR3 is TGCGCCAGCAGCTTGTACAGGAGCTACACTGAAGCTTTCTTT. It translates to CASSLYRSYTEAFF.

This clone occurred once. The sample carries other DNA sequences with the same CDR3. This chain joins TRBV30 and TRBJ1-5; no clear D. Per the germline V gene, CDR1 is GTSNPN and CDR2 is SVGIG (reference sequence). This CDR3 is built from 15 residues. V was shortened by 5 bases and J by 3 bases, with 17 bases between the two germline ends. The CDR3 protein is CAWEAGLGINQPQHF. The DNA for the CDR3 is TGTGCCTGGGAAGCAGGCCTTGGCATCAATCAGCCCCAGCATTTT.

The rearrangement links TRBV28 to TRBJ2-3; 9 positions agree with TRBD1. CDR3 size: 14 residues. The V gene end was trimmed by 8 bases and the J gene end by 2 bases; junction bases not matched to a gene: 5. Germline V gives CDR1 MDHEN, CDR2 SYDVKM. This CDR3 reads CASQDRGFTDTQYF. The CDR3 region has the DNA TGTGCCAGCCAGGACAGGGGTTTCACAGATACGCAGTATTTT.

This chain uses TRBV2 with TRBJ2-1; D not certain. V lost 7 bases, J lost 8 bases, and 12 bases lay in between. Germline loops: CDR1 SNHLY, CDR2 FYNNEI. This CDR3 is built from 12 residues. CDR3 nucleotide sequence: TGTGCCAGCACCGAACTTAATTATGAGCAGTTCTTC. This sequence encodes CASTELNYEQFF.

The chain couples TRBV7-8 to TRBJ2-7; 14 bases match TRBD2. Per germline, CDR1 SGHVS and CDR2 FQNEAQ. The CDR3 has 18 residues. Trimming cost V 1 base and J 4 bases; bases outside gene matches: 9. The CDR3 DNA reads TGTGCCAGCAGCTTAGGGACTAGCGGGGGGAACGGGCTTTACGAGCAGTACTTC. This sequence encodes CASSLGTSGGNGLYEQYF.

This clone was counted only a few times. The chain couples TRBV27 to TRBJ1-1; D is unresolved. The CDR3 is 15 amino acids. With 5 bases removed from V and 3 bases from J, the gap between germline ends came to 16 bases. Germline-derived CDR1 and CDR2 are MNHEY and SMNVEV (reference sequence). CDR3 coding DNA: TGTGCCAGCAGTCCGGCAGGTACAGCCTACACTGAAGCTTTCTTT. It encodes CASSPAGTAYTEAFF.

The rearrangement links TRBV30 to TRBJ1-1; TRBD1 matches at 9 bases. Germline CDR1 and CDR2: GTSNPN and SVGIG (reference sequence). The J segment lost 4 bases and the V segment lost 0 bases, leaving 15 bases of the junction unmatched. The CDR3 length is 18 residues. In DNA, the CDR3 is TGTGCCTGGAGTGTAATCGTACAGGGGGCATATTACAGCACTGAAGCTTTCTTT. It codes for CAWSVIVQGAYYSTEAFF. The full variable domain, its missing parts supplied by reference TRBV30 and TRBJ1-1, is SQTIHQWPATLVQPVGSPLSLECTVEGTSNPNLYWYRQAAGRGLQLLFYSVGIGQISSEVPQNLSASRPQDRQFILSSKKLLLSDSGFYLCAWSVIVQGAYYSTEAFFGQGTRLTVV.

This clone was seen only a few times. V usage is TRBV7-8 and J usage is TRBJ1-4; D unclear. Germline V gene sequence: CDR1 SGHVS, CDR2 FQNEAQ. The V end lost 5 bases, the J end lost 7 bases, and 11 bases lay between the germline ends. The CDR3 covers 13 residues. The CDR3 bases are TGTGCCAGCAGCCCGAACCCTACTGAAAAACTGTTTTTT. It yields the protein CASSPNPTEKLFF.